Below are 3 T cell receptor beta chains sequenced from a single sample in a study of CD8 T cells in Susac syndrome. Random-hexamer reverse transcription was applied to roughly 0.5 to 1 ug RNA. TCRdb re-called the immunoSEQ multiplex PCR reads with MiXCR, one entry per CDR3 protein. The sample lists some 120,000 distinct CDR3 sequences; around 90% were seen once. Input material: CD4+ T cells from PBMCs. Receptors originate from a human donor in good health.

The V and J genes are TRBV5-6 and TRBJ2-7; D possibly corresponds to TRBD1 (5 bases). Germline V gives CDR1 SGHDT, CDR2 YYEEEE. This CDR3 has 13 residues. Trimming pared 2 bases from V and 5 bases from J, leaving 11 bases between. CDR3 in DNA: TGTGCCAGCAGCTTTTTCAGGGCAGACGAGCAGTACTTC. Protein: CASSFFRADEQYF.

In its sample, this clonotype was seen once. The chain has TRBV27 and TRBJ2-7; tentative D call: TRBD2 (6 bases). This CDR3 is 15 amino acids long. V was pared by 8 bases and J by 2 bases, with 19 bases between. Germline CDR1 and CDR2: MNHEY and SMNVEV (reference sequence). CDR3: CASAGGTGAPYEQYF. The CDR3 coding sequence is TGTGCCAGCGCTGGGGGGACCGGAGCCCCCTACGAGCAGTACTTC.

This chain joins TRBV5-5 and TRBJ1-4; 10 bases fit TRBD1. CDR3 size: 15 residues. V gave up 3 bases and J gave up 8 bases; unmatched junction bases: 7. Germline CDR1 and CDR2: SGHKS and YYEKEE (reference sequence). This chain's CDR3 is CASSSPGQGPEKLFF. In nucleotides, the CDR3 is TGTGCCAGCAGCTCCCCGGGACAGGGGCCCGAAAAACTGTTTTTT.